The 13 T cell receptor beta chains given below trace back to one sample, sequenced in a study of T-cell memory formation after mild COVID-19. TCRdb re-derived calls from the 5' RACE reads in MiXCR, one entry per CDR3 protein. The profile shows more than 100,000 distinct CDR3 sequences, over 15% of them singletons. The sample comprised PBMCs or a T cell subset sorted from them (not recorded which). The source is a man in his late teens or twenties who had mild COVID-19 (a few samples of this study predate the infection). Cell type and time point are not known.

This clonotype appeared a few times. The J gene is TRBJ2-5, the V gene TRBV4-1; the match to TRBD2 covers 9 bases. Trimming at V came to 4 bases and at J to 0 bases, leaving 6 bases not matched to a gene. CDR1 is MGHRA and CDR2 is YSYEKL in the germline V gene. This CDR3 contains 16 residues. DNA for the CDR3: TGCGCCAGCAGCCGGAACATAGCGGGGGACCAAGAGACCCAGTACTTC. Protein: CASSRNIAGDQETQYF.

The rearrangement uses TRBV15 and TRBJ2-1; the D gene is possibly TRBD2 (5 bases). Trimming took off 0 bases at V and 3 bases at J, with 9 bases between the two ends. The germline V gene encodes CDR1 LNHNV and CDR2 YYDKDF (reference sequence). This CDR3 spans 15 amino acids. The CDR3 coding sequence is TGTGCCACCAGCAGAGACCCTGGGAGCTACAATGAGCAGTTCTTC. Translation: CATSRDPGSYNEQFF.

V usage is TRBV7-8 and J usage is TRBJ1-1; 7 bases line up with TRBD1. The germline gives CDR1 SGHVS, CDR2 FQNEAQ. The J segment lost 1 base and the V segment lost 6 bases, leaving 8 bases of the junction unmatched. This CDR3 is 15 amino acids long. The CDR3 region is CASSPPGTANTEAFF. CDR3 nucleotides: TGTGCCAGCAGTCCCCCCGGGACAGCGAACACTGAAGCTTTCTTT.

In DNA form, the CDR3 reads TGTGCCAGTAGTGGCGGGGGGCCTAGAAGGAATGAGCAGTTCTTC. Protein: CASSGGGPRRNEQFF. The chain links TRBV19 to TRBJ2-1; 8 bases fit TRBD2. The CDR3 is 15 residues long. Per the germline V gene, CDR1 is LNHDA and CDR2 is SQIVND (reference sequence). Trimming removed 5 bases from V and 7 bases from J; junction bases left unmatched: 10.

V gene TRBV6-2 or TRBV6-3 combines with J gene TRBJ2-4; D possibly corresponds to TRBD2 (6 bases). The CDR3 loop spans 17 amino acids. Germline loops: CDR1 MNHEY, CDR2 SVGEGT. Trimming removed 6 bases at V and 0 bases at J, with 18 bases between. This chain's CDR3 is CASSPGLIPLAKNIQYF. Here the CDR3 DNA reads TGTGCCAGCAGCCCGGGACTTATCCCTCTAGCCAAAAACATTCAGTACTTC.

This sequence joins TRBV2 and TRBJ1-2; no definite D call. Trimming took 3 bases from V and 3 from J, leaving 8 bases between them. The CDR3 runs to 13 residues. Germline V CDR1 and CDR2: SNHLY, FYNNEI. This CDR3 is CASSDSAYYGYTF. Written as DNA, the CDR3 is TGTGCCAGCAGTGATTCGGCTTACTATGGCTACACCTTC.

The chain links TRBV15 to TRBJ2-1; D may match TRBD1 or TRBD2 (5 bases each). Trimming left V 6 bases short and J 8 bases short, with 14 bases between. CDR3 length: 13 residues. From germline, CDR1 is LNHNV and CDR2 YYDKDF (reference sequence). The CDR3 protein is CATRGVDGDEQFF. The CDR3 DNA reads as TGTGCCACCAGGGGGGTCGACGGGGATGAGCAGTTCTTC.

V gene TRBV20-1 combines with J gene TRBJ2-1; TRBD2 matches 8 bases. The ends lost 0 bases at V and 10 bases at J; junction bases unmatched: 11. Germline V CDR1 and CDR2: DFQATT, SNEGSKA (reference sequence). This CDR3 comprises 15 residues. CDR3 region: CSARDPERGGGEQFF. CDR3 DNA: TGCAGTGCTAGAGATCCGGAACGGGGGGGCGGCGAGCAGTTCTTC.

The chain combines TRBV27 with TRBJ1-1, with D unresolved. V was pared by 6 bases and J by 5 bases, with 16 bases between. Germline lookup yields CDR1 MNHEY and CDR2 SMNVEV (reference sequence). The CDR3 is 14 amino acids. This CDR3 reads CASRPRRSGTEAFF. The CDR3 region has the DNA TGTGCCAGCAGACCGAGGAGGAGTGGGACTGAAGCTTTCTTT.

This clonotype showed up just a few times. This chain links TRBV5-4 with TRBJ2-5, with TRBD1 matching over 7 bases. The CDR3 runs to 15 residues. V gave up 4 bases and J gave up 4 bases; unmatched junction bases: 10. Germline-derived CDR1 and CDR2 are SGHNT and YYREEE (reference sequence). The CDR3 here is CASSLEGGGRETQYF. The CDR3 DNA reads TGTGCCAGCAGCCTCGAAGGGGGCGGGCGAGAGACCCAGTACTTC.

This clonotype was detected only a few times. The chain has TRBV7-9 and TRBJ2-3, with 11 bases lining up with TRBD2. Germline lookup yields CDR1 SEHNR and CDR2 FQNEAQ (reference sequence). The CDR3 totals 15 residues. V was clipped by 5 bases and J by 2 bases; unmatched bases: 3. CDR3 residues: CASSPGLADTDTQYF. The CDR3, as DNA: TGTGCCAGCAGCCCGGGACTAGCGGACACAGATACGCAGTATTTT. Together with reference TRBV7-9 and TRBJ2-3, the CDR3 gives the full variable domain: DTGVSQNPRHKITKRGQNVTFRCDPISEHNRLYWYRQTLGQGPEFLTYFQNEAQLEKSRLLSDRFSAERPKGSFSTLEIQRTEQGDSAMYLCASSPGLADTDTQYFGPGTRLTVL.

The chain combines TRBV12-3 or TRBV12-4 with TRBJ1-5; D unclear. V was pared by 3 bases and J by 2 bases, with 8 bases between. This CDR3 region has 14 residues. CDR3 residues: CASSFRGGNQPQHF. The DNA of the CDR3 is TGTGCCAGCAGTTTTCGGGGAGGCAATCAGCCCCAGCATTTT.

This clonotype has a count of ten or more. The chain joins TRBV5-1 to TRBJ2-7; possibly TRBD1 or TRBD2 for D (5 bases each). CDR1 SGHRS and CDR2 YFSETQ come from the germline V gene. CDR3 size: 14 residues. Trimming pared 0 bases from V and 5 bases from J, leaving 12 bases between. The CDR3 region has the DNA TGCGCCAGCAGCTTGGGACGGGACGGCGACGAGCAGTACGTC. Its translation is CASSLGRDGDEQYV.